This paragraph reports one TCR beta chain. The antigen this receptor binds is unknown. Base quality data are lacking; no much larger clone is found one base away. Receptors were amplified or captured by the immunoSEQ multiplex PCR assay. TCRdb holds this immuneACCESS table with in-frame rearrangements only. Some clones are missing; in checked studies, unresolved V genes explain under half, and the rest has no known cause. The sample table lists fewer than 70,000 clones, 75% to 90% of them with a count of one. The top ten constitute 2.5% to 3% of the sample. The sample belongs to a study of control samples from healthy donors and cancer patients (dated by TCRdb to 2020 to 2022). The CDR3 runs 16 amino acids, cysteine and phenylalanine included. The only DNA kept is the CDR3, 48 bases in frame from the first base. The germline V gene gives CDR1 as LGHNA and CDR2 as YSLEER. Relative to germline, V is 1 base shorter and J is 2 bases shorter, with 13 bases between their ends.

This sequence originates from a woman aged 45-65 years with lung cancer. The rearrangement joined TRBV4-3 to TRBJ2-3, with the D call tentatively TRBD1 or TRBD2, each fitting 6 bases. The sequenced material came from PBMCs. The DNA sequence is TGCGCCAGCAGCCAAGGTGAGGGGGGCATCACAGATACGCAGTATTTT. Translated, it reads CASSQGEGGITDTQYF.